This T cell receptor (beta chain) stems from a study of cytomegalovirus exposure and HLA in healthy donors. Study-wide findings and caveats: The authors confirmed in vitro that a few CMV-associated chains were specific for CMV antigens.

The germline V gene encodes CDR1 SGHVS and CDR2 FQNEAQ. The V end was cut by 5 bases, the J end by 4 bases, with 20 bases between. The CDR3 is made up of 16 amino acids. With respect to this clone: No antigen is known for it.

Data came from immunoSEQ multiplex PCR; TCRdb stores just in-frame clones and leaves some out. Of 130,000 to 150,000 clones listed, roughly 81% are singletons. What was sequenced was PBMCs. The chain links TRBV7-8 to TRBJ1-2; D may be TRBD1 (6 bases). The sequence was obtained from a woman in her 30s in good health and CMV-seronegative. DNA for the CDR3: TGTGCCAGCAGCCGACGCTTGGACAGTGTTGTCTATGGCTACACCTTC. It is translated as CASSRRLDSVVYGYTF.